This is a list of T cell receptor beta chains from one sample in a study of identical twins. TCRdb reanalysed the 5' RACE reads using MiXCR and keeps one entry per CDR3 protein. The profile covers around 690,000 distinct CDR3 sequences, with 21% appearing a single time and about 4.3% taken by the ten largest. This same sample was also part of a study on T cells expressing NK-cell markers.

The specimen was PBMCs. These receptors originate from a young woman in good health. CDR3s include the opening cysteine and the closing phenylalanine or tryptophan. D genes are given only for firm matches. Clone sizes are given selectively: once, few, many, or a class where the clone is expanded.

D gene,clone size,V gene,J gene,CDR3 DNA,CDR3 protein
TRBD2,few,TRBV4-3,TRBJ2-7,TGCGCCAGCAGCCACCGACTAGCGGGAGATCTAGGCGACGAGCAGTACTTC,CASSHRLAGDLGDEQYF
.,.,TRBV20-1,TRBJ2-7,TGCAGTGCTAGAGGTGGGACTCGGAGCTCCTACGAGCAGTACTTC,CSARGGTRSSYEQYF
.,many,TRBV5-1,TRBJ1-1,TGCGCCAGCAGCTTAGAAGAGGGGTTCCCTGAAGCTTTCTTT,CASSLEEGFPEAFF
.,.,TRBV7-6,TRBJ2-5,TGTGCCAGCAGCTTGGGGACAAGGGACCAAGAGACCCAGTACTTC,CASSLGTRDQETQYF
TRBD2,many,TRBV7-6,TRBJ2-5,TGTGCCAGCAGCTCTGTAGCGGGAGTGGAGACCCAGTACTTC,CASSSVAGVETQYF
.,few,TRBV10-1,TRBJ2-5,TGCGCCAGCAGCCCAGAGAAACAAGAGACCCAGTACTTC,CASSPEKQETQYF
.,many,TRBV2,TRBJ1-5,TGTGCCAGCACGGGGGAAAGCAATCAGCCCCAGCATTTT,CASTGESNQPQHF
.,.,TRBV27,TRBJ2-7,TGTGCCAGCAGTTTAGGGGCAGGAGTTTGGGACGAGCAGTACTTC,CASSLGAGVWDEQYF
.,few,TRBV12-3/TRBV12-4,TRBJ1-5,TGTGCCAGCAGTTTCCCCCCCGGACAGCCCCAGCATTTT,CASSFPPGQPQHF
TRBD2,.,TRBV7-9,TRBJ2-3,TGTGCCAGCAGCACCCGACTAGCGGGCGGGGATACGCAGTATTTT,CASSTRLAGGDTQYF
.,.,TRBV6-5,TRBJ2-1,TGTGCCAGCAGTTACTCTTCGACCAGTTCCTACAATGAGCAGTTCTTC,CASSYSSTSSYNEQFF
.,few,TRBV5-1,TRBJ1-1,TGCGCCAGCAGCCTATACCCAGGGACACAGACTGAAGCTTTCTTT,CASSLYPGTQTEAFF
.,.,TRBV20-1,TRBJ2-3,TGCAGTGCTAGAGAGGGGGCGTCCCTTGTGACAGATACGCAGTATTTT,CSAREGASLVTDTQYF
TRBD1,.,TRBV15,TRBJ1-5,TGTGCCACCAGCATGGGACAGGGGGAGCAGCCCCAGCATTTT,CATSMGQGEQPQHF
TRBD2,.,TRBV12-3/TRBV12-4,TRBJ2-3,TGTGCCAGCAGTTGGAAAGGGGCGGGGGGGCCAGATACGCAGTATTTT,CASSWKGAGGPDTQYF
TRBD1,few,TRBV12-3/TRBV12-4,TRBJ2-7,TGTGCCAGCACCTGGACAGGTACAGCCTACGAGCAGTACTTC,CASTWTGTAYEQYF
.,.,TRBV11-3,TRBJ2-6,TGTGCCAGCAGTAATAGCGCTGGGGCCAACGTCCTGACTTTC,CASSNSAGANVLTF
.,.,TRBV20-1,TRBJ1-1,TGCAGTGCTAGATCGACGGCTGGCGCTGAAGCTTTCTTT,CSARSTAGAEAFF
TRBD2,few,TRBV5-1,TRBJ2-3,TGCGCCAGCAGCTCCCTTGAAGCGGGGGGCACAGATACGCAGTATTTT,CASSSLEAGGTDTQYF
.,few,TRBV12-5,TRBJ1-2,TGTGCTAGTGGTTTGGTACCCAGCTATGGCTACACCTTC,CASGLVPSYGYTF
TRBD1,few,TRBV28,TRBJ1-5,TGTGCCAGCAGTTTACAGGGGGCCAATCAGCCCCAGCATTTT,CASSLQGANQPQHF
TRBD1,few,TRBV12-3/TRBV12-4,TRBJ2-1,TGTGCCAGCAGTTCCTGGGACAGGGAGTATGAGCAGTTCTTC,CASSSWDREYEQFF
TRBD2,.,TRBV4-3,TRBJ2-7,TGCGCCAGCAGCCAAGACGTACAGACCCCTAGCGGGGATAGCTACGAGCAGTACTTC,CASSQDVQTPSGDSYEQYF
TRBD1,few,TRBV25-1,TRBJ1-5,TGTGCCAGCAGTGCCGGGACAGGGGGCAATCAGCCCCAGCATTTT,CASSAGTGGNQPQHF
.,.,TRBV12-3/TRBV12-4,TRBJ2-5,TGTGCCAGCAGTTCTTGGCAGGCTAAAGAGACCCAGTACTTC,CASSSWQAKETQYF
.,few,TRBV18,TRBJ1-5,TGTGCCAGCTCACCCAGCCTTTATCAGCCCCAGCATTTT,CASSPSLYQPQHF
TRBD2,many,TRBV20-1,TRBJ2-4,TGCAGTGCTTCTCGACTAGCGGGGGGGGAAAACATTCAGTACTTC,CSASRLAGGENIQYF
TRBD1,few,TRBV29-1,TRBJ2-7,TGCAGCGCTAGACAGGGGGCAAAAGAGCAGTACTTC,CSARQGAKEQYF
TRBD1,few,TRBV12-3/TRBV12-4,TRBJ2-1,TGTGCCAGCAGAACCCGGACAGGGGATGCGAACAATGAGCAGTTCTTC,CASRTRTGDANNEQFF
TRBD2,.,TRBV20-1,TRBJ2-1,TGCAGTGCTCTTAGCCCGACGAGTAGCGGGAAGGGCAATGAGCAGTTCTTC,CSALSPTSSGKGNEQFF
TRBD1,once,TRBV20-1,TRBJ2-2,TGCAGTGCTAGAGATCCGGGCGGCAGGGGGTTAGCCGGGGAGCTGTTTTTT,CSARDPGGRGLAGELFF
TRBD2,few,TRBV29-1,TRBJ2-1,TGCAGCGTTTCAAACCGGAGACTAGCGGGAACCACCAATGAGCAGTTCTTC,CSVSNRRLAGTTNEQFF
.,many,TRBV3-1,TRBJ2-2,TGTGCCAGCAGCCAAGAAATAGCTAGCGAAACCGGGGAGCTGTTTTTT,CASSQEIASETGELFF
.,.,TRBV12-3/TRBV12-4,TRBJ2-7,TGTGCCAGCAGTTTATTGGGGCACTCCTACGAGCAGTACTTC,CASSLLGHSYEQYF
TRBD1,few,TRBV12-3/TRBV12-4,TRBJ2-5,TGTGCCAGCATGCACTTCGGGACAGGGGAAGAGGAGACCCAGTACTTC,CASMHFGTGEEETQYF
TRBD2,few,TRBV10-3,TRBJ2-2,TGTGCCATCAGCAGAGCGGGGGAGAACACCGGGGAGCTGTTTTTT,CAISRAGENTGELFF
TRBD1,many,TRBV9,TRBJ1-1,TGTGCCAGCAGCAGGAATACAGGGGGCAACACTGAAGCTTTCTTT,CASSRNTGGNTEAFF